The clone carrying this T cell receptor (beta chain) was observed a few times. One entry per CDR3 protein results from TCRdb running MiXCR on the RT-PCR reads. This sample has 650,000 to 800,000 distinct CDR3 sequences, with 12% to 15% found just once. The CDR3 runs 17 residues. Germline trimming cut 8 bases from V and 6 bases from J; bases unmatched to any gene: 15. Germline V gene data show CDR1 as SGHTA and CDR2 as FQGNSA. The source of this sequence is a female donor in good health, serving as a healthy control. The sequenced sample was memory CD4+ T cells from blood. The V and J genes are TRBV7-2 and TRBJ2-1, with 11 positions matching TRBD2. CDR3: CASAGQGNSGRANEQFF. The CDR3 bases are TGTGCCAGCGCGGGGCAGGGAAATAGCGGGAGGGCCAATGAGCAGTTCTTC.